A single T cell receptor (beta chain) is shown here with its context. Its antigen is not identified. These data originate in a study of CXCR3-negative and CXCR3-positive naive CD8 T cells. Overall study: The dataset comprises about 135 million TRB reads in total, with about 1.5 +/- 0.3 million reads per library.

Via 5' RACE with UMI labels, TRB cDNA libraries were prepared. Each CDR3 protein gets one entry in TCRdb, which reprocessed the 5' RACE reads and gives no DNA. The sample totals over 55,000 distinct CDR3 sequences. Regarding the study as a whole: Fresh PBMCs went into most assays, and CXCR3 expression partly declined after cryopreservation. TCR interaction strength was inferred from TRB CDR3 physicochemistry, as CD5 matched across naive subsets.

Sorting yielded triplicates of 300,000 cells for each CD8+ T cell subset. The TCR originated in a human donor in good health. Some clones in this sample may be carry-over from other donors' samples. The sequenced sample consisted of memory CD8+ T cells from blood.

CDR3 in amino acids: CSVEEGGRNTEAFF. The chain uses TRBV29-1 and TRBJ1-1. Per germline, CDR1 SQVTM and CDR2 ANQGSEA. The CDR3 runs to 14 residues.